A single T cell receptor beta chain is shown here with its context. This entry belongs to a study of beta chain features in type 1 diabetes. The study reverse transcribed the entire isolated RNA, so it sequenced expressed TCRB transcripts. This table comes from immunoSEQ multiplex PCR, and its TCRdb copy is limited to in-frame clones, with some not included. This table holds hundreds of thousands of clones, around a sixth found once. The receptor comes from a man between 18 and 35 years old in good health. The material sequenced was naive CD4+ T cells from blood.

CDR3 DNA: TGTGCCAGCTCACCCAAGACAGGGACCAACTATGGCTACACCTTC. Protein product: CASSPKTGTNYGYTF. The chain has TRBV18 and TRBJ1-2, with 7 positions matching TRBD1. CDR1 and CDR2 from the germline V gene are KGHSH and LQKENI. J lost 2 bases, V lost 3 bases, and 6 bases had no gene match. The CDR3 loop spans 15 amino acids. Filled out from reference TRBV18 and TRBJ1-2, the complete variable domain reads NAGVMQNPRHLVRRRGQEARLRCSPMKGHSHVYWYRQLPEEGLKFMVYLQKENIIDESGMPKERFSAEFPKEGPSILRIQQVVRGDSAAYFCASSPKTGTNYGYTFGSGTRLTVV.